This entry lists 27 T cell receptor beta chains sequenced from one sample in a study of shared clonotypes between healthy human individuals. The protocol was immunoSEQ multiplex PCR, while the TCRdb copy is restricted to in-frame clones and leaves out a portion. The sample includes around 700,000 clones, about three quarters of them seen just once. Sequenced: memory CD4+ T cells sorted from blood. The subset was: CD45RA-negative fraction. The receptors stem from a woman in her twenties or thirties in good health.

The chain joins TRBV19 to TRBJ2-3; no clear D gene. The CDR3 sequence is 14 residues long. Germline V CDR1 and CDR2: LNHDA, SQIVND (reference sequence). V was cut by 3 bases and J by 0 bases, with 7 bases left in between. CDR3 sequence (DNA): TGTGCCAGTAGTATTGACCACAGCACAGATACGCAGTATTTT. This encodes CASSIDHSTDTQYF.

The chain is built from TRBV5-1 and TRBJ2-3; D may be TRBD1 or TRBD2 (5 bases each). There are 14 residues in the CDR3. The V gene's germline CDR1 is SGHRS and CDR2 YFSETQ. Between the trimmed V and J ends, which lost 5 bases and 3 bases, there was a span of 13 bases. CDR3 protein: CASSPRAGTDTQYF. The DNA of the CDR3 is TGCGCCAGCAGTCCGAGGGCAGGGACAGATACGCAGTATTTT.

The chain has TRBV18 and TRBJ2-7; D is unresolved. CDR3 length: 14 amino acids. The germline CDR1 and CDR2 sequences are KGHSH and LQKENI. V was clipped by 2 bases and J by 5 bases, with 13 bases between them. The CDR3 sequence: CASSPSRLPHEQYF. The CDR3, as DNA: TGTGCCAGCTCACCAAGCCGGTTACCCCACGAGCAGTACTTC.

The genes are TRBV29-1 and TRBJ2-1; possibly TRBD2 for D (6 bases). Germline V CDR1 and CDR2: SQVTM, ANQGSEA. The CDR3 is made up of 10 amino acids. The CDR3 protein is CNGGENEQFF. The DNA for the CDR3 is TGCAACGGCGGGGAGAATGAGCAGTTCTTC.

CDR3 DNA: TGTGCCAGCAGCTTCGGCGGGGCTAGCACAGATACGCAGTATTTT. It codes for CASSFGGASTDTQYF. The chain links TRBV7-9 to TRBJ2-3, with D tentatively TRBD2 (6 bases). The germline V gene encodes CDR1 SEHNR and CDR2 FQNEAQ (reference sequence). The CDR3 sequence is 15 residues long. Deletions cut 3 bases from V and 0 bases from J, with 10 bases between.

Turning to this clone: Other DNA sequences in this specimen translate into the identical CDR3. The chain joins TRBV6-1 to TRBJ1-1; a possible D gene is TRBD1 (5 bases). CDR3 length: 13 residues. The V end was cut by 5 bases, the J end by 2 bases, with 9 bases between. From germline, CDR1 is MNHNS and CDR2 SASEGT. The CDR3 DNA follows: TGTGCCAGCAGTCCTAGGGGAAACACTGAAGCTTTCTTT. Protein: CASSPRGNTEAFF.

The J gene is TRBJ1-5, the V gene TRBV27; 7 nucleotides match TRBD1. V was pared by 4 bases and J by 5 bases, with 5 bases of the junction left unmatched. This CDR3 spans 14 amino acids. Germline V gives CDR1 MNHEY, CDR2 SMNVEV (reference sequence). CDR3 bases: TGTGCCAGCAGTTACCAGGGGGGGGATCAGCCCCAGCATTTT. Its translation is CASSYQGGDQPQHF.

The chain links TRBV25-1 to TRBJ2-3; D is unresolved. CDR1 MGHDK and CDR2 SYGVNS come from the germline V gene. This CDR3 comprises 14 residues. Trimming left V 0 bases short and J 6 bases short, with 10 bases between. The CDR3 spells CASSEYTSIDTQYF. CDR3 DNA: TGTGCCAGCAGTGAATATACCAGCATCGATACGCAGTATTTT.

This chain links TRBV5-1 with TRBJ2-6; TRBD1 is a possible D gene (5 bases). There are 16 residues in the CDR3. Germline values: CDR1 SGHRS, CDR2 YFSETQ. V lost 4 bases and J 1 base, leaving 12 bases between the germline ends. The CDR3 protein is CASSALQGSGANVLTF. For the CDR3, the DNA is TGCGCCAGCAGCGCCCTTCAGGGATCTGGGGCCAACGTCCTGACTTTC.

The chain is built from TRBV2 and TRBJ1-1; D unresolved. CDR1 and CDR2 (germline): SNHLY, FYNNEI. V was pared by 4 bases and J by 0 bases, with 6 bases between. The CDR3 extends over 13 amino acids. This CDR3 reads CASSGYVNTEAFF. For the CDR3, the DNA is TGTGCCAGCAGTGGTTACGTGAACACTGAAGCTTTCTTT.

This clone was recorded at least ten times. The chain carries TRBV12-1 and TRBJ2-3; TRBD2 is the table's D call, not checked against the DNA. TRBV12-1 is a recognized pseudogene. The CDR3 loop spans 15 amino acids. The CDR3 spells CASSFGWRSTDTQYF. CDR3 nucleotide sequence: TGTGCCAGCAGCTTTGGGTGGCGGAGCACAGATACGCAGTATTTT.

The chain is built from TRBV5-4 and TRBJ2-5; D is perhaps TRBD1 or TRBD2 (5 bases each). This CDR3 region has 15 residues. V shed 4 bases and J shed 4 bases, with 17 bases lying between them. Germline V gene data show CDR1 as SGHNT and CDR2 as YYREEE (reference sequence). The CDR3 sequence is CASSMTRDPLETQYF. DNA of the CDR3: TGTGCCAGCAGCATGACCCGGGACCCCCTAGAGACCCAGTACTTC.

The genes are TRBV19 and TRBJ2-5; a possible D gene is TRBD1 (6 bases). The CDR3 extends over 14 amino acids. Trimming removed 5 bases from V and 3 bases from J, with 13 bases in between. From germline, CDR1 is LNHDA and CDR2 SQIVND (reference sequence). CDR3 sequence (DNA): TGTGCCAGTAGTGCTTCACAGGGTGAAGAGACCCAGTACTTC. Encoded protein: CASSASQGEETQYF. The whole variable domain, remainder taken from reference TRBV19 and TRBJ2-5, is DGGITQSPKYLFRKEGQNVTLSCEQNLNHDAMYWYRQDPGQGLRLIYYSQIVNDFQKGDIAEGYSVSREKKESFPLTVTSAQKNPTAFYLCASSASQGEETQYFGPGTRLLVL.

The CDR3 loop is CASRPGTSGGDTQYF. CDR3 DNA: TGCGCCAGCAGACCCGGGACTAGCGGGGGGGATACGCAGTATTTT. The chain combines TRBV5-1 with TRBJ2-3, with TRBD2 matching over 15 bases. Germline V CDR1 and CDR2: SGHRS, YFSETQ. V gave up 5 bases and J gave up 6 bases; unmatched junction bases: 4. The CDR3 totals 15 residues.

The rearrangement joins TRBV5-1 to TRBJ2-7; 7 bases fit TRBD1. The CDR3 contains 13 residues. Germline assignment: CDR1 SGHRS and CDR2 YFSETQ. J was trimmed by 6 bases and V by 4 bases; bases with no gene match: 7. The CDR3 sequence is CASSPRGGGEQYF. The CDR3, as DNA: TGCGCCAGCAGCCCGCGAGGGGGCGGCGAGCAGTACTTC.

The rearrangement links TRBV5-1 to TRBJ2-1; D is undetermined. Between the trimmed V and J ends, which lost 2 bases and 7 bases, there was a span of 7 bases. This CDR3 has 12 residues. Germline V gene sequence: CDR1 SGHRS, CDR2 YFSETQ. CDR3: CASSLLLNEQFF. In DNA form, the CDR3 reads TGCGCCAGCAGCTTACTACTAAATGAGCAGTTCTTC.

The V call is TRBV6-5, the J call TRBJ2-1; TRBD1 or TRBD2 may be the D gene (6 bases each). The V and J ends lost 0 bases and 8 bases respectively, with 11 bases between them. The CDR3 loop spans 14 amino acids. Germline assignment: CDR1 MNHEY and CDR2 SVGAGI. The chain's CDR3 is CASSYSRGADEQFF. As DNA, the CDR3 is TGTGCCAGCAGTTACTCGAGGGGGGCCGATGAGCAGTTCTTC.

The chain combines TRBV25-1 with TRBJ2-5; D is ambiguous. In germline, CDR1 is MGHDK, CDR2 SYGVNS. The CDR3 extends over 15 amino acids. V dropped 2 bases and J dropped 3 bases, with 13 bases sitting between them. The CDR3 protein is CASSEGGVAKETQYF. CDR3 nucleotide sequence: TGTGCCAGCAGTGAAGGTGGGGTAGCCAAAGAGACCCAGTACTTC.

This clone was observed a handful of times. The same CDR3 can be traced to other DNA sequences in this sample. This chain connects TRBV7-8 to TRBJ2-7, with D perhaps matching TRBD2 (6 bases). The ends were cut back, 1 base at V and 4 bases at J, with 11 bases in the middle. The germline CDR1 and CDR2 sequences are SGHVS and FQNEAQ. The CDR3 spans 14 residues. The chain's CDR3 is CASSLVAGSYEQYF. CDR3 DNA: TGTGCCAGCAGCTTAGTTGCGGGGTCGTACGAGCAGTACTTC.

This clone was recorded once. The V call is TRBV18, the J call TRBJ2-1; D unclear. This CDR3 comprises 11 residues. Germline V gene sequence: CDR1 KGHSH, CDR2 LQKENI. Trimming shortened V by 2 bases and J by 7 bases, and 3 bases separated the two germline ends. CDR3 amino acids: CASSPMNEQFF. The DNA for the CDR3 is TGTGCCAGCTCACCAATGAATGAGCAGTTCTTC.

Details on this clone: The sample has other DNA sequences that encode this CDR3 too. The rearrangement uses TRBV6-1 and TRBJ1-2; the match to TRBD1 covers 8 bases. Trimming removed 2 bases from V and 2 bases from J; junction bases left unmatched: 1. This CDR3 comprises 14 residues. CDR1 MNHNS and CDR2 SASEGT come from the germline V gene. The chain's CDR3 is CASSERQGNYGYTF. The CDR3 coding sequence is TGTGCCAGCAGTGAAAGACAGGGGAACTATGGCTACACCTTC.

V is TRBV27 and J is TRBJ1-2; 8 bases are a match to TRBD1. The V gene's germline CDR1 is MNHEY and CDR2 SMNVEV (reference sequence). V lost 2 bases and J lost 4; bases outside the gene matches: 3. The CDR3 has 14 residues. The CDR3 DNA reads TGTGCCAGCAGTTTACAGGGGGCATCCTATGGCTACACCTTC. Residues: CASSLQGASYGYTF.

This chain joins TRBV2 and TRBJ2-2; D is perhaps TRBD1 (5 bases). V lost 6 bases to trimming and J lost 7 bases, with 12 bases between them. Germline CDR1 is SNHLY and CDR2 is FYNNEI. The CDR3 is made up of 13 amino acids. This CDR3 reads CASSQGVNGELFF. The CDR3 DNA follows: TGTGCCAGCAGCCAAGGGGTAAACGGGGAGCTGTTTTTT.

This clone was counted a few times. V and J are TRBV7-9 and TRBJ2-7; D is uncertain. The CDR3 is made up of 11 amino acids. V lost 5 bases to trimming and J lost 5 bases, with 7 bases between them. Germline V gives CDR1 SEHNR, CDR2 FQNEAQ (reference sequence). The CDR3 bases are TGTGCCAGCAGCCTAAACCACGAGCAGTACTTC. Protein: CASSLNHEQYF. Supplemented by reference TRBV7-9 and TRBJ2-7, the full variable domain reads DTGVSQNPRHKITKRGQNVTFRCDPISEHNRLYWYRQTLGQGPEFLTYFQNEAQLEKSRLLSDRFSAERPKGSFSTLEIQRTEQGDSAMYLCASSLNHEQYFGPGTRLTVT.

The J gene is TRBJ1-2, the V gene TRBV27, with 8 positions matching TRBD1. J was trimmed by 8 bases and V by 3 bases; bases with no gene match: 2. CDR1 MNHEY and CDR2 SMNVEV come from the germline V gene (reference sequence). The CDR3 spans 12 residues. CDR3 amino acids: CASSLTGEGYTF. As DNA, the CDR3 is TGTGCCAGCAGTTTGACAGGGGAAGGCTACACCTTC.

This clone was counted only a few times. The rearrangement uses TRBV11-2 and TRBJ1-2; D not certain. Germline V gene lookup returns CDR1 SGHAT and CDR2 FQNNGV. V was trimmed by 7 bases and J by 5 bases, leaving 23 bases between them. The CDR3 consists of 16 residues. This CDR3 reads CASTPSLTVATYGYTF. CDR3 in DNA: TGTGCCAGCACCCCCTCACTCACAGTCGCCACATATGGCTACACCTTC.

CDR3 coding DNA: TGTGCCAGCAGCTTAGCCGGGACTAGCGGGAGTTTCTACGAGCAGTACTTC. It translates to CASSLAGTSGSFYEQYF. V and J are TRBV7-9 and TRBJ2-7, with TRBD2 matching over 14 bases. This CDR3 contains 17 residues. Looked up from germline, CDR1 is SEHNR and CDR2 is FQNEAQ (reference sequence). V lost 0 bases and J lost 3; bases outside the gene matches: 4.